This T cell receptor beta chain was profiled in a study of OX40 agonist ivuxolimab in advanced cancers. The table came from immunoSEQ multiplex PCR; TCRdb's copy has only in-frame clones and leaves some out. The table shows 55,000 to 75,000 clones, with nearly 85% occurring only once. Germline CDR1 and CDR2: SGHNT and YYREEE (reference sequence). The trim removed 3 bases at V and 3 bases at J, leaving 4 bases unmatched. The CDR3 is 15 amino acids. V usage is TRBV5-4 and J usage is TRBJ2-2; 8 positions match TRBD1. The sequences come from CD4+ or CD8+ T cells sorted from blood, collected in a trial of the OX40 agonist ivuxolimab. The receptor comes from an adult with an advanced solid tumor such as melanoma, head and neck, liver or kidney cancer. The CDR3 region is CASSSGGADTGELFF. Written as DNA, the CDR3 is TGTGCCAGCAGCTCAGGGGGCGCAGACACCGGGGAGCTGTTTTTT.